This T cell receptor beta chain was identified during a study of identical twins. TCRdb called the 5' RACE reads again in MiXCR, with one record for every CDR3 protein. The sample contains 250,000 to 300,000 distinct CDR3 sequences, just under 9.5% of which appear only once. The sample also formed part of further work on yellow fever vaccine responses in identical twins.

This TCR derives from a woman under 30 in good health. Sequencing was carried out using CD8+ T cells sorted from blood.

The CDR3 nucleotides are TGTGCCAGCAGCCAGACCCTAGGGGGTATGGACAATGAGCAGTTCTTC. Translated, it gives CASSQTLGGMDNEQFF. The chain recombines TRBV7-6 with TRBJ2-1; tentative D call: TRBD1 (6 bases). The CDR3 is 16 residues long. V dropped 5 bases and J dropped 5 bases, with 19 bases sitting between them. CDR1 is SGHVS and CDR2 is FNYEAQ in the germline V gene. Full variable domain (rest looked up from reference TRBV7-6 and TRBJ2-1): GAGVSQSPRYKVTKRGQDVALRCDPISGHVSLYWYRQALGQGPEFLTYFNYEAQQDKSGLPNDRFSAERPEGSISTLTIQRTEQRDSAMYRCASSQTLGGMDNEQFFGPGTRLTVL.